This T cell receptor (beta chain) was recovered during a study of shared clonotypes between healthy human individuals. Study-wide results and caveats: The sharing of 4% to 5.5% of naive CD4 clonotypes was seen across several donors. Naive subsets generally exceeded memory subsets in estimated richness.

The table came from immunoSEQ multiplex PCR; TCRdb's copy has only in-frame clones and leaves some out. The sample includes some 2 million clones, about 95% of them seen just once. CDR1 and CDR2 (germline): LGHNA, YSLEER. V dropped 1 base and J dropped 7 bases, with 14 bases sitting between them. This CDR3 has 15 residues. The naive CD8 subset, CD45RO-negative cells positively selected for CCR7, excluded terminally differentiated effector memory CD45RA+ cells. Remarks on this clone: Its matching antigen is unknown.

The rearrangement links TRBV4-3 to TRBJ2-1; TRBD2 might be the D (6 bases). Sequencing was carried out using naive CD8+ T cells sorted from blood. The sequence was obtained from a man younger than 35 in good health. The CDR3: CASSQVLAPRNEQFF. CDR3 bases: TGCGCCAGCAGCCAAGTCCTAGCGCCAAGGAATGAGCAGTTCTTC.